A single T cell receptor beta chain is shown here with its context. One end of the junction fails to match germline, which may point to a read error. The repertoire was sequenced with immunoSEQ multiplex PCR; TCRdb's copy has only in-frame clones and lacks some. Of 25,000 to 35,000 clones listed, around nine tenths are singletons. This specimen belongs to a study of control samples from healthy donors and cancer patients. This sequence was found in a woman aged 40 to 49 with lung cancer. The sequenced material came from PBMCs.

CDR3 protein: CASSLTSGGPLLETQYF. In nucleotides, the CDR3 is TGTGCCAGCAGCCTAACTAGCGGGGGTCCCTTATTGGAGACCCAGTACTTC. The chain recombines TRBV7-3 with TRBJ2-5; 11 nucleotides align to TRBD2. CDR1 SGHTA and CDR2 FQGTGA come from the germline V gene. This CDR3 is built from 17 residues.